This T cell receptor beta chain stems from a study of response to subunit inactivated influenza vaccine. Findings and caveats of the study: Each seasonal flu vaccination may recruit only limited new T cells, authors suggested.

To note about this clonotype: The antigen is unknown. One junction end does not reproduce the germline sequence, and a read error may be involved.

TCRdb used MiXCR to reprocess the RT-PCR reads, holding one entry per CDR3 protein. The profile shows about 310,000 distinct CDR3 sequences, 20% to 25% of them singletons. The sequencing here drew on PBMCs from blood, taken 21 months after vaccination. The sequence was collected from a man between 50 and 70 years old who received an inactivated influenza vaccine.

The CDR3 DNA follows: TGCGCCAGCAGCTTGTCCAGGGATACGGAGTATTTT. The encoded protein is CASSLSRDTEYF. The chain links TRBV5-1 to TRBJ2-3; D possibly corresponds to TRBD1 (5 bases). Germline V gene data show CDR1 as SGHRS and CDR2 as YFSETQ. This CDR3 contains 12 residues.